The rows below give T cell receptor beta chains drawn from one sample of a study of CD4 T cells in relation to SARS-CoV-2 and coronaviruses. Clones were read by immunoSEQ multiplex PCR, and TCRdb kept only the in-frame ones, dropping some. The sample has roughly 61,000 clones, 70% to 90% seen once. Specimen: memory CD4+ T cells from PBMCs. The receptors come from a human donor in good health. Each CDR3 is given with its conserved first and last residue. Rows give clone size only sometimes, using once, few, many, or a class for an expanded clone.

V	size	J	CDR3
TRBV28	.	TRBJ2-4	CASSVIKGKNIQYF
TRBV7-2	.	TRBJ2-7	CASSLNRNYEQYF
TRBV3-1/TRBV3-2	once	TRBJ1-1	CASSQDGKVWATEAFF
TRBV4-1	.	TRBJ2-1	CASSQDRSGREQFF
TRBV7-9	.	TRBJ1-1	CASSDRNTGLGAFF
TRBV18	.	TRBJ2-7	CASSPRTSGRSGSSYEQYF
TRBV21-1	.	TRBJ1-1	CASTQTGGVFKAFF
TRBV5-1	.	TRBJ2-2	CASSLEAGNTGELFF
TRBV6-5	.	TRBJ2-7	CASSSGQGIYEQYF
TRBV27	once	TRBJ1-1	CASSLLVSGEAFF
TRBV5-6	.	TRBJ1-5	CASSSSSGGSNQPQHF
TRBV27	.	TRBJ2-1	CASGRDRGLITGNEQFF
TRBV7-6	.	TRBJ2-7	CASPWLKSGPYEQYF
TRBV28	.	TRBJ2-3	CASSGDRTLTLRKHF
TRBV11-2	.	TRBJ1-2	CASRLRQGSGYTF
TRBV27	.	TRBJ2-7	CASSSGTWYSAYEQYF
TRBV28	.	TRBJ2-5	CASSLGGRETQYF
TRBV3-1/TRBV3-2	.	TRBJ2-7	CASSRSLSYEQYF
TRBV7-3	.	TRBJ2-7	CASSFSGQGYGEQYF
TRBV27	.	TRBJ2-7	CASRGSPHEQYF
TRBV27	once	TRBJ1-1	CASSETGTVSSPGEAFF